This T cell receptor (beta chain) originates from a study of OX40 agonist ivuxolimab in advanced cancers. Across the whole study: Six ivuxolimab dose levels, 0.01 to 10 mg/kg, were given intravenously every 2 weeks. The eligibility criteria allowed prior anti-PD-1, anti-PD-L1 or anti-CTLA-4 therapy, and around 40% had some. Study conclusions and caveats: The specificity for antigen of the expanded peripheral T cells was not determined.

The V gene end was trimmed by 3 bases and the J gene end by 0 bases; junction bases not matched to a gene: 5. The CDR3 has 16 residues. The germline V gene encodes CDR1 LNHNV and CDR2 YYDKDF (reference sequence). Sequencing was performed with immunoSEQ multiplex PCR; in TCRdb, only in-frame clones are kept and a portion is missing. The sample has approximately 70,000 clones, 88% seen once. As regards this clone: Its antigen is not identified.

This chain connects TRBV15 to TRBJ2-1; 7 nucleotides align to TRBD1. This specimen was CD4+ or CD8+ T cells sorted from blood, taken in a trial of the OX40 agonist ivuxolimab. The clonotype was recovered from an adult with an advanced solid tumor such as melanoma, head and neck, liver or kidney cancer. Here the CDR3 DNA reads TGTGCCACCAGCAGGGACACAGGGGTCTCCTACAATGAGCAGTTCTTC. Amino acids: CATSRDTGVSYNEQFF.